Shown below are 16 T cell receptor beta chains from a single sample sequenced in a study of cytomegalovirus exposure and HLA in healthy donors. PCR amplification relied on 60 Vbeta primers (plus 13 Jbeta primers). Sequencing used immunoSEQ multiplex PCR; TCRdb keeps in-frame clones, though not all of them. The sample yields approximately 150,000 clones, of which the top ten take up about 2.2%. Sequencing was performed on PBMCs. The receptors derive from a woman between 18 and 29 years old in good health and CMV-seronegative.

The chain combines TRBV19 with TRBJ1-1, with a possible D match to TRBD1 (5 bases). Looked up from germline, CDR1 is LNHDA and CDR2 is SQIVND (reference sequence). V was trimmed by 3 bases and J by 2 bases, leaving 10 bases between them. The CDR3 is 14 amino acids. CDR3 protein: CASSIWDSNTEAFF. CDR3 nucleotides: TGTGCCAGTAGTATTTGGGACTCCAACACTGAAGCTTTCTTT.

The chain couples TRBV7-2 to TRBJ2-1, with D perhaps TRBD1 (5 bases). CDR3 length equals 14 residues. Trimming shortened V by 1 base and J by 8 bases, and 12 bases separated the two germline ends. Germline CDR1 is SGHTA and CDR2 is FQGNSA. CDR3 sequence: CASSLDDSGYEQFF. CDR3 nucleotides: TGTGCCAGCAGCTTAGATGACTCAGGGTATGAGCAGTTCTTC.

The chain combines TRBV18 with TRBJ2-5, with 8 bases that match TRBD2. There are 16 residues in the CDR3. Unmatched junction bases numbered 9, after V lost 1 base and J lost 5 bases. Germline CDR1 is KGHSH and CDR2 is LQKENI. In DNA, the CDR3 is TGTGCCAGCTCACCACTTCCAGCGGGAGCCCGGGAGACCCAGTACTTC. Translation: CASSPLPAGARETQYF.

This chain's CDR3 is CAWSEDLSYTF. The CDR3 coding sequence is TGTGCCTGGAGTGAGGACTTGAGCTACACCTTC. The chain employs TRBV30 and TRBJ1-2, with D unresolved. V lost 1 base, J lost 9 bases, and 9 bases lay in between. The CDR3 runs to 11 residues. Germline lookup yields CDR1 GTSNPN and CDR2 SVGIG (reference sequence).

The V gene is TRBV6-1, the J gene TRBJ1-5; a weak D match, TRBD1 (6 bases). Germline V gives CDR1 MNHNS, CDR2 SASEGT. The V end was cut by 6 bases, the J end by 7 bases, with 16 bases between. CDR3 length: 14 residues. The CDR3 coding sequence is TGTGCCAGCAGGCCAGGACAGTTAACACAGCCCCAGCATTTT. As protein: CASRPGQLTQPQHF.

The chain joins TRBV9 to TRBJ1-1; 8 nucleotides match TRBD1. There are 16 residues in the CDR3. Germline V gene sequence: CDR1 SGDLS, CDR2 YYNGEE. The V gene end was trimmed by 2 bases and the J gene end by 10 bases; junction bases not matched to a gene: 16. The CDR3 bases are TGTGCCAGCAGCGTTATGTCAGGGGGCCAGATGGTGCGAGCTTTCTTT. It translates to CASSVMSGGQMVRAFF.

This CDR3 is CASTLRGGRANTGELFF. The DNA of the CDR3 is TGTGCCAGCACCCTACGCGGGGGGAGGGCGAACACCGGGGAGCTGTTTTTT. The rearrangement joins TRBV7-2 to TRBJ2-2, with 8 bases that match TRBD2. V dropped 7 bases and J dropped 0; count of bases not matched to a gene: 10. Germline lookup yields CDR1 SGHTA and CDR2 FQGNSA. The CDR3 length is 17 residues. Full variable domain (outside the CDR3, taken from reference TRBV7-2 and TRBJ2-2): GAGVSQSPSNKVTEKGKDVELRCDPISGHTALYWYRQSLGQGLEFLIYFQGNSAPDKSGLPSDRFSAERTGGSVSTLTIQRTQQEDSAVYLCASTLRGGRANTGELFFGEGSRLTVL.

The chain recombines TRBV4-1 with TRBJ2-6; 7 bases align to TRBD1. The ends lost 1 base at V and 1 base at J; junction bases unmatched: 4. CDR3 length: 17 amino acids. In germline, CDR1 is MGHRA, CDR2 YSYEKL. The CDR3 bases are TGCGCCAGCAGCCAAGGTCGACAGGGATCTGGGGCCAACGTCCTGACTTTC. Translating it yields CASSQGRQGSGANVLTF.

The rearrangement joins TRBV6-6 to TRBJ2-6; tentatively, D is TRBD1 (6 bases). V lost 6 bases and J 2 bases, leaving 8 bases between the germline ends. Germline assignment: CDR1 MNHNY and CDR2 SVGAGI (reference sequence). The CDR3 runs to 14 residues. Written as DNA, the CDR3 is TGTGCCAGCAGAGCAGGGGCTGGGGCCAACGTCCTGACTTTC. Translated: CASRAGAGANVLTF.

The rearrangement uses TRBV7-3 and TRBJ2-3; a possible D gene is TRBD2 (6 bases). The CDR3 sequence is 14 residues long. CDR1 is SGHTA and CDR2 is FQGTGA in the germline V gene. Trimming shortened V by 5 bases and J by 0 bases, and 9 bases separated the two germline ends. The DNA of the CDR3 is TGTGCCAGCAGCAAACTAGCTAGCACAGATACGCAGTATTTT. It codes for CASSKLASTDTQYF. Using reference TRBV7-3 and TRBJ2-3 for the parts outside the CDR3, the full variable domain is GAGVSQTPSNKVTEKGKYVELRCDPISGHTALYWYRQSLGQGPEFLIYFQGTGAADDSGLPNDRFFAVRPEGSVSTLKIQRTERGDSAVYLCASSKLASTDTQYFGPGTRLTVL.

DNA for the CDR3: TGTGCCAGTAGTATACGCGGGGGTGGGGAGCAGTACTTC. It codes for CASSIRGGGEQYF. This sequence joins TRBV19 and TRBJ2-7; TRBD2 matches 7 bases. The CDR3 covers 13 residues. Germline-derived CDR1 and CDR2 are LNHDA and SQIVND (reference sequence). V shed 2 bases, J shed 7 bases, and the junction held 5 bases outside the gene matches.

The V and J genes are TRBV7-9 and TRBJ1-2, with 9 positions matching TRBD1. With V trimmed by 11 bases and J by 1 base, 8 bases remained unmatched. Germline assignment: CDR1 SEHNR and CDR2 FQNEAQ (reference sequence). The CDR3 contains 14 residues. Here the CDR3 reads CAADRGGDNYGYTF. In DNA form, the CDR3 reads TGTGCCGCGGACAGGGGTGGGGATAACTATGGCTACACCTTC.

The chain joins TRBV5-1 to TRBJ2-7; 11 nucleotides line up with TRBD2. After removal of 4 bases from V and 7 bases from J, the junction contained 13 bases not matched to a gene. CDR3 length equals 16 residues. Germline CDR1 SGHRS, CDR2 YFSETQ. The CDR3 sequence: CASSRQEIAGGLEQYF. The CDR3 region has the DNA TGCGCCAGCAGCCGCCAAGAGATAGCGGGAGGGCTTGAGCAGTACTTC.

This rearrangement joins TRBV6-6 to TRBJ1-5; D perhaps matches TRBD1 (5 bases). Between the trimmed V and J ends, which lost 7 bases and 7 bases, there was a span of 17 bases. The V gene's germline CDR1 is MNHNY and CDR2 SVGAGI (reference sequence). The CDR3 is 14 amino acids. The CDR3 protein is CASTTGVRGQPQHF. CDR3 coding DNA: TGTGCCAGCACCACGGGGGTAAGGGGCCAGCCCCAGCATTTT.

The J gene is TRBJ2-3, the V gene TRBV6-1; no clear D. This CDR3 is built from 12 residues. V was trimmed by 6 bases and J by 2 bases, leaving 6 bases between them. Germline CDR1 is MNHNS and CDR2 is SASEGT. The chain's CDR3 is CASSEHTDTQYF. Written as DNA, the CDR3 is TGTGCCAGCAGCGAACACACAGATACGCAGTATTTT.

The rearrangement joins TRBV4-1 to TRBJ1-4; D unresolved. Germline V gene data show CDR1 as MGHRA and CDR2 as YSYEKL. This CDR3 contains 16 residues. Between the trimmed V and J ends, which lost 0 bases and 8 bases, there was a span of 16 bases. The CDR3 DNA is TGCGCCAGCAGCCAAGACCCCCTAAACCTACGGGAAAAACTGTTTTTT. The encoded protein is CASSQDPLNLREKLFF.